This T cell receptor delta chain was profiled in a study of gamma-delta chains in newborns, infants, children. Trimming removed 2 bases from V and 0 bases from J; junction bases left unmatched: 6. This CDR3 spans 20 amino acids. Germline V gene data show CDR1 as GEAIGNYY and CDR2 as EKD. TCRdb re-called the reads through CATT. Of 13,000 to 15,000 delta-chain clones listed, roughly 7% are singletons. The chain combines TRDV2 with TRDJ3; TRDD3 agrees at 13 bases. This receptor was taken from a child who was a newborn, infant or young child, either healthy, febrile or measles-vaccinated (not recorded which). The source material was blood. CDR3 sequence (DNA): TGTGCCTGTGACAGTACTGGGGGATACGCCATCTCCTGGGACACCCGACAGATGTTTTTC. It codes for CACDSTGGYAISWDTRQMFF.